This passage covers 15 T cell receptor beta chains from one sample sequenced in a study of blood T cells in healthy people across ages. For the second PCR, which ran for about 7 to 11 cycles, a sample-barcoded 5' primer and a J-beta primer mix were used. TCRdb ran MiXCR on the 5' RACE reads and lists one entry per CDR3 protein. Of approximately 760,000 distinct CDR3 sequences listed, 20% to 25% are singletons. These same data were also listed under a study on T cells of mothers and their children.

Material: blood. Receptors were obtained from a boy aged 5-17 years in good health.

This chain connects TRBV7-8 to TRBJ2-5; perhaps TRBD1 as D (6 bases). There are 14 residues in the CDR3. Germline-derived CDR1 and CDR2 are SGHVS and FQNEAQ. Trimming took 4 bases from V and 1 from J, leaving 10 bases between them. The CDR3 spells CASSYDRSQETQYF. CDR3 nucleotides: TGTGCCAGCAGCTACGACAGGAGCCAAGAGACCCAGTACTTC.

The V and J genes are TRBV6-6 and TRBJ2-1, with 10 bases that match TRBD2. The CDR3 consists of 17 residues. With 6 bases clipped from V and 3 bases from J, the junction kept 11 bases outside the gene matches. CDR1 is MNHNY and CDR2 is SVGAGI in the germline V gene (reference sequence). Written as DNA, the CDR3 is TGTGCCAGCAGAGGTCCCGAGACTAGCGGGTACTACAATGAGCAGTTCTTC. Protein: CASRGPETSGYYNEQFF.

This clonotype was seen a handful of times. The genes are TRBV29-1 and TRBJ1-1; D may be TRBD1 (6 bases). Germline loops: CDR1 SQVTM, CDR2 ANQGSEA. V dropped 7 bases and J dropped 4 bases, with 13 bases sitting between them. This CDR3 is built from 12 residues. Here the CDR3 reads CSASGVSTEAFF. The CDR3 bases are TGCAGCGCCTCAGGGGTTAGCACTGAAGCTTTCTTT. The whole variable domain, remainder taken from reference TRBV29-1 and TRBJ1-1, is SAVISQKPSRDICQRGTSLTIQCQVDSQVTMMFWYRQQPGQSLTLIATANQGSEATYESGFVIDKFPISRPNLTFSTLTVSNMSPEDSSIYLCSASGVSTEAFFGQGTRLTVV.

The rearrangement links TRBV5-1 to TRBJ2-1; 8 nucleotides align to TRBD1. The length of the CDR3 is 15 residues. Per germline, CDR1 SGHRS and CDR2 YFSETQ. Trimming cost V 7 bases and J 4 bases; bases outside gene matches: 10. The CDR3 here is CASVLGQGLYNEQFF. The DNA for the CDR3 is TGCGCCAGCGTGCTAGGACAGGGCTTATACAATGAGCAGTTCTTC.

This clonotype has only a few counts. The chain combines TRBV5-1 with TRBJ1-1; the D is unclear. CDR1 and CDR2 (germline): SGHRS, YFSETQ. The CDR3 has 13 residues. With 3 bases removed from V and 4 bases from J, the gap between germline ends came to 10 bases. The CDR3, as DNA: TGCGCCAGCAGCTCCGGAATAAGCACTGAAGCTTTCTTT. It encodes CASSSGISTEAFF. Filled out from reference TRBV5-1 and TRBJ1-1, the complete variable domain reads KAGVTQTPRYLIKTRGQQVTLSCSPISGHRSVSWYQQTPGQGLQFLFEYFSETQRNKGNFPGRFSGRQFSNSRSEMNVSTLELGDSALYLCASSSGISTEAFFGQGTRLTVV.

This clonotype was seen a single time. CDR3 region: CASSLRTSGGEETQYF. The CDR3 region has the DNA TGTGCCAGCAGCCTAAGGACTAGCGGGGGTGAAGAGACCCAGTACTTC. V usage is TRBV11-2 and J usage is TRBJ2-5; 13 nucleotides agree with TRBD2. Germline V CDR1 and CDR2: SGHAT, FQNNGV. CDR3 length: 16 residues. V shed 5 bases and J 3 bases; nucleotides not matched to a gene: 6.

V is TRBV2 and J is TRBJ2-7; 7 bases line up with TRBD2. Germline CDR1 and CDR2: SNHLY and FYNNEI. After removal of 3 bases from V and 3 bases from J, the junction contained 8 bases not matched to a gene. The CDR3 consists of 15 residues. This CDR3 is CASSDPRESGYEQYF. DNA of the CDR3: TGTGCCAGCAGTGACCCGCGGGAGAGCGGCTACGAGCAGTACTTC.

CDR3 residues: CASSASDDSLKLFF. CDR3 DNA sequence: TGTGCCAGCAGTGCCTCGGACGATTCCTTAAAACTGTTTTTT. This chain joins TRBV6-1 and TRBJ1-4, with unresolved D. The CDR3 totals 14 residues. The V gene's germline CDR1 is MNHNS and CDR2 SASEGT. V was pared by 4 bases and J by 10 bases, with 16 bases between.

CDR3 in amino acids: CASSQGPQGDYGYTF. CDR3 DNA sequence: TGTGCCAGCAGCCAGGGGCCGCAGGGGGACTATGGCTACACCTTC. The rearrangement uses TRBV3-1 and TRBJ1-2; 7 positions agree with TRBD1. Trimming at V came to 3 bases and at J to 3 bases, leaving 7 bases not matched to a gene. CDR1 and CDR2 from the germline V gene are LGHDT and YNNKEL (reference sequence). The CDR3 loop spans 15 amino acids.

The chain recombines TRBV27 with TRBJ2-1; tentative D call: TRBD2 (5 bases). The J call is uncertain, as TRBJ2-7 better fits the DNA end. The V gene's germline CDR1 is MNHEY and CDR2 SMNVEV (reference sequence). The CDR3 contains 16 residues. For the CDR3, the DNA is TGTGCCAGCAGTCCCTGGGTATTAGGCAGTTCGGGAGAGCAGTACTTC. Residues: CASSPWVLGSSGEQYF.

This clonotype has a handful of counts. The J gene is TRBJ2-3, the V gene TRBV5-1; D is ambiguous. Germline V lookup: CDR1 SGHRS, CDR2 YFSETQ. The CDR3 has 17 residues. Trimming took 5 bases from V and 0 from J, leaving 19 bases between them. CDR3 DNA: TGCGCCAGCAGTTTCCTCGCCCTCCAAGTTAGCACAGATACGCAGTATTTT. It translates to CASSFLALQVSTDTQYF.

This clonotype was seen many times. This sequence joins TRBV6-6 and TRBJ2-5; possibly TRBD1 for D (6 bases). Germline CDR1 reads MNHNY; CDR2 reads SVGAGI (reference sequence). Trimming left V 4 bases short and J 2 bases short, with 11 bases between. The CDR3 sequence is 14 residues long. The CDR3, as DNA: TGTGCCAGCAGTTGGGGACACTTACAAGAGACCCAGTACTTC. Translated, it gives CASSWGHLQETQYF.

This sequence joins TRBV7-6 and TRBJ2-5, with TRBD2 identical over 10 bases. Gene TRBJ2-7 matches the end of the DNA better, so the J call may be wrong. The CDR3 totals 16 residues. Germline V gene sequence: CDR1 SGHVS, CDR2 FNYEAQ. The DNA of the CDR3 is TGTGCCAGCAGCCCCGGGGGGAAGCGGGGGGGCTACGAGCAGTACTTC. This translates into CASSPGGKRGGYEQYF.

For this clonotype: The junction shows a germline mismatch at one end, possibly a read error. The chain employs TRBV12-3 or TRBV12-4 and TRBJ2-7; D unresolved. The CDR3 sequence is 13 residues long. Here the CDR3 reads CACSLGDFYEQYF. DNA for the CDR3: TGTGCCTGCAGTTTGGGCGACTTCTACGAGCAGTACTTC.

The CDR3 loop reads CSVATGSEEKLFF. The CDR3 coding sequence is TGCAGCGTAGCGACAGGGTCTGAAGAAAAACTGTTTTTT. The chain combines TRBV29-1 with TRBJ1-4; 7 bases map to TRBD1. The trim removed 6 bases at V and 8 bases at J, leaving 9 bases unmatched. CDR3 size: 13 residues. In germline, CDR1 is SQVTM, CDR2 ANQGSEA.